This T cell receptor beta chain was found in a study of shared clonotypes between healthy human individuals (dated by TCRdb to about 2020). In terms of the full investigation: The cohort comprised a couple of women and a few men aged 18 to 49 years. For each donor, three plates each were used for CD4 naive and CD4 memory, two plates were used for CD8 naive, and one plate was used for CD8 memory. To estimate repertoire size and how much clonotype sharing occurs between individuals, the study deeply sequenced the blood TCR repertoires of five healthy adults. To increase sequencing depth and limit assay-specific biases, TCR repertoire library preparation and sequencing were carried out by different laboratories using diverse techniques. Each donor's leukapheresis produced roughly between about 0.9 and 9.5 billion PBMCs.

Using the deep immunoSEQ assay, multiplex PCR amplified TCR CDR3 regions from genomic DNA. Extracted genomic DNA from each cell subset was distributed evenly across all wells of several immunoSEQ 96-well plates, and each plate was treated as a replicate. For sorted subsets, around 200 ng genomic DNA, equal to about 30,000 T cell genomes, was loaded into each replicate PCR. Purified libraries were measured with a Qubit 3.0 fluorometer, size-checked on a Bioanalyzer 2100, and measured again with the KAPA Library Quantification kit. A separate single-read 150-cycle Illumina NextSeq 550 flow cell was used to sequence each immunoSEQ 96-well plate. In the source study's methods: The immunoSEQ output contained only junctional sequences without quality scores, so filtering could not match that applied to full-length reads. Sequences were annotated with PyIR, a Python wrapper for IgBLAST v1.9, and V/J genes and CDR3 were assigned using IMGT germline references. Reads were filtered out if the reads had weak V/J assignments (E-value above 1e-6), no CDR3, stop codons, out-of-frame junctions, or ambiguous translated residues. A V3J clonotype was defined by an identical inferred V gene, J gene, and CDR3 amino acid sequence. Percentage overlap between repertoires was computed as shared unique clonotypes divided by the size of the smaller repertoire. Repertoire richness was assessed with RTK rarefaction, the Chao1 estimator, and Recon v2.1 estimates of unobserved clonotypes. OLGA was used to compute generation probabilities for all TCRbeta clonotypes that the gDNA method yielded from a few donors. This immuneACCESS table, as held by TCRdb, lists in-frame sequences with V and J called but not all clones. Of the missing ones, under half trace to an unresolved V gene in checked studies; the others have no known cause. The V and J calls and clone size were taken over from that table, and D and trimming were inferred from the DNA. This sample lists about 1 million clones; about 74% were detected once. The ten largest make up roughly 1.5% of the sample.

The donors were healthy, HIV-negative adults with no recently reported acute infections or vaccinations. Every donor was a Caucasian adult living in Nashville, Tennessee, USA. CD4+ T cells were enriched by magnetic negative selection, after which naive cells were positively selected on CD45RA and the negative fraction was taken as the memory subset. Blood was collected by leukapheresis, and PBMCs were isolated by Ficoll-Histopaque density gradient centrifugation and then cryopreserved in liquid nitrogen vapor phase. Analytical flow cytometry was used to check the purity and quantity of each magnetically sorted T cell population. From each sorted fraction, genomic DNA was isolated and quantified by UV absorbance on a Nanodrop 2000c. Inclusive of the bounding cysteine and phenylalanine, the CDR3 is 15 residues long. Only the CDR3 DNA stays, 45 bases, in frame from base 1. V ends up 2 bases short and J 0 bases short, with an unmatched junction base count of 4. The germline V gene sets CDR1 to SGHTS and CDR2 to YDEGEE.

For this clone: Its antigen is unknown. No base-level quality is on record; no much larger clone is a single base apart.

Overall results and qualifications from the work: The small number of donors limited the genetic and exposure-history diversity represented. Based on pairwise subsampling, the degree of clonotype sharing among donors was expected to be affected by sequencing depth. Clonotypes shared by all four sorted-subset donors showed higher generation probabilities than non-shared clonotypes. Sharing across several donors was observed for around 5% of naive CD4, 3.5% of naive CD8, roughly 2.3% of memory CD4, and approximately 0.41% of memory CD8 clonotypes. Rarefaction of sorted-subset datasets indicated incomplete sequencing despite the large sequencing depth. Sampling was limited to blood, and TCR repertoires in tissue likely differ from TCR repertoires in blood. Naive subsets generally had larger estimated clonotype richness than memory subsets did.

Sequenced: memory CD4+ T cells sorted from blood. According to the study, the label for this sample's cell subset or site signals: CD45RA-negative fraction. The chain joins TRBV5-8 to TRBJ1-2, with TRBD1 matching 7 junction bases. The receptor was isolated from a man aged 18 to 29 in good health. The base sequence is TGTGCCAGCAGCTTCATGACAGGGACTAACTATGGCTACACCTTC. Translated, it gives CASSFMTGTNYGYTF.